This is a list of T cell receptor beta chains from one sample in a study of cytomegalovirus exposure and HLA in healthy donors. Profiled with immunoSEQ multiplex PCR; TCRdb holds only in-frame clones, not every one. The sample contains 130,000 to 150,000 clones, approximately 83% of which appear only once. The sequencing sample was made of PBMCs. The receptors shown here come from a man aged 35-49 years in good health and CMV-seropositive. The CDR3 runs from the conserved cysteine through the conserved F or W. Each record gives: clone size, V gene, D gene, J gene, CDR3 protein, CDR3 DNA. D genes are given only for firm matches. The size field is filled for only some rows; it gives once, few, many or a size class.

clone_size: .
v_call: TRBV5-1
d_call: TRBD2
j_call: TRBJ2-1
cdr3_aa: CASSFRGGAGSYNEQFF
cdr3_nt: TGCGCCAGCAGCTTTCGGGGGGGGGCGGGATCCTACAATGAGCAGTTCTTC

clone_size: few
v_call: TRBV7-9
d_call: TRBD2
j_call: TRBJ2-7
cdr3_aa: CASSSGLANEQYF
cdr3_nt: TGTGCCAGCAGCTCGGGACTAGCGAACGAGCAGTACTTC

clone_size: .
v_call: TRBV19
d_call: TRBD1
j_call: TRBJ1-1
cdr3_aa: CASKGQGSGTEAFF
cdr3_nt: TGTGCCAGTAAAGGACAGGGATCGGGCACTGAAGCTTTCTTT

clone_size: once
v_call: TRBV9
d_call: .
j_call: TRBJ2-1
cdr3_aa: CASSVDPLSSYNEQFF
cdr3_nt: TGTGCCAGCAGCGTAGATCCGCTGAGCTCCTACAATGAGCAGTTCTTC

clone_size: .
v_call: TRBV7-6
d_call: .
j_call: TRBJ1-1
cdr3_aa: CASSLEGTGNTEAFF
cdr3_nt: TGTGCCAGCAGCTTAGAGGGAACAGGGAACACTGAAGCTTTCTTT

clone_size: .
v_call: TRBV7-8
d_call: TRBD2
j_call: TRBJ2-7
cdr3_aa: CASSLVVGSGEVYEQYF
cdr3_nt: TGTGCCAGCAGCTTAGTGGTGGGTAGCGGGGAAGTCTACGAGCAGTACTTC

clone_size: .
v_call: TRBV7-2
d_call: TRBD1
j_call: TRBJ2-7
cdr3_aa: CASSFIFGTGAYEQYF
cdr3_nt: TGTGCCAGCAGCTTTATTTTTGGGACAGGGGCATACGAGCAGTACTTC

clone_size: .
v_call: TRBV29-1
d_call: TRBD2
j_call: TRBJ2-1
cdr3_aa: CSVDGGERYNEQFF
cdr3_nt: TGCAGCGTTGACGGGGGGGAGAGGTACAATGAGCAGTTCTTC

clone_size: .
v_call: TRBV5-8
d_call: .
j_call: TRBJ2-2
cdr3_aa: CASSLGRARELFF
cdr3_nt: TGTGCCAGCAGCTTGGGGAGGGCGCGGGAGCTGTTTTTT

clone_size: .
v_call: TRBV4-3
d_call: .
j_call: TRBJ1-1
cdr3_aa: CASSQDSQWEAFF
cdr3_nt: TGCGCCAGCAGCCAAGATAGCCAGTGGGAAGCTTTCTTT

clone_size: .
v_call: TRBV5-1
d_call: TRBD1
j_call: TRBJ2-5
cdr3_aa: CASSTGAGQETQYF
cdr3_nt: TGCGCCAGCAGCACAGGGGCAGGCCAAGAGACCCAGTACTTC